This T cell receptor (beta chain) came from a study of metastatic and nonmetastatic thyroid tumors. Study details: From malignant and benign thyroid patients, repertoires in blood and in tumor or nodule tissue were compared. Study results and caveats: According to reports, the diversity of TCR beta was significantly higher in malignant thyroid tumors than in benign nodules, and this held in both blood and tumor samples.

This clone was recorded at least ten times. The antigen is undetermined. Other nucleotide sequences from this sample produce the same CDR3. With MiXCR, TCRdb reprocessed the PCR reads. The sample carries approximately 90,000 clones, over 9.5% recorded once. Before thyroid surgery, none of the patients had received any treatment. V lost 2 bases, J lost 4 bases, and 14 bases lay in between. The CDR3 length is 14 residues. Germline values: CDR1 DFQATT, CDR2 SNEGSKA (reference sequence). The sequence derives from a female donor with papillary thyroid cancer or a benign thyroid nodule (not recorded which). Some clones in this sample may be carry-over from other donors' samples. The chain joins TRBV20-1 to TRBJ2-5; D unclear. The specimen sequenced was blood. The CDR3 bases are TGCAGTGCTAGACGTGGGGTTTGGGGAGAGACCCAGTACTTC. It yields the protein CSARRGVWGETQYF.